The sequence of this T cell receptor (beta chain) was determined in a study of resident and recirculating memory T cells in vitiligo. TCRdb's copy holds only in-frame clones and misses some; the assay was immunoSEQ multiplex PCR. The sample has 40,000 to 50,000 clones; around 90% are singletons. CDR1 is SGDLS and CDR2 is YYNGEE in the germline V gene. V gave up 3 bases and J gave up 6 bases, with 11 bases separating them. CDR3 length: 13 amino acids. The chain employs TRBV9 and TRBJ2-3, with D tentatively TRBD2 (6 bases). This clonotype was obtained from a male donor with vitiligo. Sequencing was done on a sample of blood. CDR3 sequence: CASSGTRGDTQYF. The CDR3 nucleotides read TGTGCCAGCAGCGGGACCCGGGGGGATACGCAGTATTTT.